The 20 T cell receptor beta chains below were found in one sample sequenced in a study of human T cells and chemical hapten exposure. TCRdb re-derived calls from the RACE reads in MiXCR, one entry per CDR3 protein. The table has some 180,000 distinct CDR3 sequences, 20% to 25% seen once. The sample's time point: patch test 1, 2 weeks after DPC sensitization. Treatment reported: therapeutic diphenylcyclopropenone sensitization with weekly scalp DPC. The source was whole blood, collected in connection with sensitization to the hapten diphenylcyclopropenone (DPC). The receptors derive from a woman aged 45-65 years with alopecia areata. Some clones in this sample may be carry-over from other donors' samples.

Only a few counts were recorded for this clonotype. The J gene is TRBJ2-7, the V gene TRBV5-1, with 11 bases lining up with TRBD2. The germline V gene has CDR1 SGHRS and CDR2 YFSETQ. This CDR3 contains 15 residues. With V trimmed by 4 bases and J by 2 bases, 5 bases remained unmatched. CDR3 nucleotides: TGCGCCAGCAGCCTCGGGACTAGCGGTCCCTACGAGCAGTACTTC. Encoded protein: CASSLGTSGPYEQYF.

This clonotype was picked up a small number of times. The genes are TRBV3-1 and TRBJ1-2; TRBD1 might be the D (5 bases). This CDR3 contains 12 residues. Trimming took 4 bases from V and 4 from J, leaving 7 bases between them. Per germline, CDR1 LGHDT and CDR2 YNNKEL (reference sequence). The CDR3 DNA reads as TGTGCCAGCAGCCGGGACCTCTATGGCTACACCTTC. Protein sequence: CASSRDLYGYTF.

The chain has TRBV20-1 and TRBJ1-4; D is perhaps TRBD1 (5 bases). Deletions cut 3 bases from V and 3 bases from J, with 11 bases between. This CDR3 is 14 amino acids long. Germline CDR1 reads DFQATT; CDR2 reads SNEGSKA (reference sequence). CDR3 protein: CSAREGIANEKLFF. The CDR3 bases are TGCAGTGCTAGGGAGGGGATTGCTAATGAAAAACTGTTTTTT.

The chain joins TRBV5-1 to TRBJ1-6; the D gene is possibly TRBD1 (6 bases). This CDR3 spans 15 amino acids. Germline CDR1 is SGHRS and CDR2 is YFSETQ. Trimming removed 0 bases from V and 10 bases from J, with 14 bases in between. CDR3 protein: CASSLAGQGRSPLHF. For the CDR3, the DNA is TGCGCCAGCAGCTTGGCCGGGCAGGGGCGGTCACCCCTCCACTTT.

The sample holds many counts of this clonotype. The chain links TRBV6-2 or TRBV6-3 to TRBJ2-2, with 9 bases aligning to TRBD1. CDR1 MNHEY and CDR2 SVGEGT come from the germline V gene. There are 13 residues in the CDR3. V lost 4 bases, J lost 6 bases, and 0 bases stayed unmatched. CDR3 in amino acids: CASSWTGAGELFF. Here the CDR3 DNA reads TGTGCCAGCAGTTGGACAGGGGCCGGGGAGCTGTTTTTT.

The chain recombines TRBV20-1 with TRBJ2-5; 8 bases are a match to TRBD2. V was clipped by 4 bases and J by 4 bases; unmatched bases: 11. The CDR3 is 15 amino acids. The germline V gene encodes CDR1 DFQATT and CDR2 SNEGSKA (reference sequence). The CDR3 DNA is TGCAGTGCTAAAGCGGGGGCCGAGGCAGGAGAGACCCAGTACTTC. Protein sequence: CSAKAGAEAGETQYF.

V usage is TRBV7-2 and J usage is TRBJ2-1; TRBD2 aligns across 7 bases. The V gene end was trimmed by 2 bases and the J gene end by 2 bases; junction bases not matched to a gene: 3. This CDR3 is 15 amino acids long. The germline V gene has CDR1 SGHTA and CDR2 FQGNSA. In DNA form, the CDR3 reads TGTGCCAGCAGCTTATCAGCGGGACCCTACAATGAGCAGTTCTTC. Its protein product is CASSLSAGPYNEQFF.

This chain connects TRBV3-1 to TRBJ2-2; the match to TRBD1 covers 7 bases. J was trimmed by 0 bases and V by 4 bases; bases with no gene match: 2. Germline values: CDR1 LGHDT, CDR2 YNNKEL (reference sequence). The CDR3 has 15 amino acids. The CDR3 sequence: CASSRGGPNTGELFF. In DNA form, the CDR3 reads TGTGCCAGCAGCCGAGGGGGCCCGAACACCGGGGAGCTGTTTTTT. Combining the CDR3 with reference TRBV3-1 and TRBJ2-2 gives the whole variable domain DTAVSQTPKYLVTQMGNDKSIKCEQNLGHDTMYWYKQDSKKFLKIMFSYNNKELIINETVPNRFSPKSPDKAHLNLHINSLELGDSAVYFCASSRGGPNTGELFFGEGSRLTVL.

CDR3: CASSVFDRAWFF. DNA for the CDR3: TGTGCCAGCAGTGTCTTCGACAGGGCTTGGTTCTTC. The V and J genes are TRBV25-1 and TRBJ2-1, with 7 bases lining up with TRBD1. From germline, CDR1 is MGHDK and CDR2 SYGVNS. The CDR3 loop spans 12 amino acids. With 4 bases clipped from V and 15 bases from J, the junction kept 9 bases outside the gene matches.

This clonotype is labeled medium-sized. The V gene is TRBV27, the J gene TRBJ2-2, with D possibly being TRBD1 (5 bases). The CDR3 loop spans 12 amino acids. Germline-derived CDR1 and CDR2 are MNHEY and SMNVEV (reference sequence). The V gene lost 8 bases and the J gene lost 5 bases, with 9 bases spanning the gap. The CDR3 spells CASGAGTGELFF. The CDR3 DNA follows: TGTGCCAGCGGCGCAGGGACCGGGGAGCTGTTTTTT.

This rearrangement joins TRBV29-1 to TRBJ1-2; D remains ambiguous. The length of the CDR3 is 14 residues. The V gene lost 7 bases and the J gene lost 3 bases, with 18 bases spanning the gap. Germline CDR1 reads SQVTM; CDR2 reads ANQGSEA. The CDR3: CSARTSSAHYGYTF. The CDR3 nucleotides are TGCAGCGCGAGAACGTCATCCGCGCACTATGGCTACACCTTC.

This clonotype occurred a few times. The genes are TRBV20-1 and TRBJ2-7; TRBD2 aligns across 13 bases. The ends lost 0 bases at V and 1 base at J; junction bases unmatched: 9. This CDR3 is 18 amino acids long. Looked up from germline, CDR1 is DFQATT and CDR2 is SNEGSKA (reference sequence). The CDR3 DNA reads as TGCAGTGCTAGAGATCAATTAGGGACTAGCGGGATTTCCTACGAGCAGTACTTC. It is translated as CSARDQLGTSGISYEQYF.

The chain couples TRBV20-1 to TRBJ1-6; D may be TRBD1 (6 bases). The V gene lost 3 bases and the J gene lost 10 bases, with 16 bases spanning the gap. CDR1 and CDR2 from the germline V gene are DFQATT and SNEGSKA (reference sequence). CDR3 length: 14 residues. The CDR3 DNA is TGCAGTGCTAGGGCGACGGGGGCGGGATCACCCCTCCACTTT. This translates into CSARATGAGSPLHF.

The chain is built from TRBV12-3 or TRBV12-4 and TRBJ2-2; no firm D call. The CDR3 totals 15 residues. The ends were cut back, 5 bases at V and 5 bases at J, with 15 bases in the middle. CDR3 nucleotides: TGTGCCAGCAGTCCCAAGAGGATTGGTACCGGGGAGCTGTTTTTT. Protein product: CASSPKRIGTGELFF.

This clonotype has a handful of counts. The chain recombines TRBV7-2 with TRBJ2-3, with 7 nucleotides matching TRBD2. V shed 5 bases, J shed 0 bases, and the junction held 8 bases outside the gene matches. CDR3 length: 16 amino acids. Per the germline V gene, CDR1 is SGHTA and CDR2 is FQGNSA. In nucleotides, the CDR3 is TGTGCCAGCAGCCCAGCGGGAATCGCTAGCACAGATACGCAGTATTTT. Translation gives CASSPAGIASTDTQYF.

Here the CDR3 DNA reads TGTGCCAGTAGTATAGGACTAGCGGGAGGTCCCAATGAGCAGTTCTTC. Protein product: CASSIGLAGGPNEQFF. The chain has TRBV19 and TRBJ2-1; 13 bases fit TRBD2. The J segment lost 6 bases and the V segment lost 1 base, leaving 3 bases of the junction unmatched. This CDR3 has 16 residues. CDR1 and CDR2 (germline): LNHDA, SQIVND (reference sequence).

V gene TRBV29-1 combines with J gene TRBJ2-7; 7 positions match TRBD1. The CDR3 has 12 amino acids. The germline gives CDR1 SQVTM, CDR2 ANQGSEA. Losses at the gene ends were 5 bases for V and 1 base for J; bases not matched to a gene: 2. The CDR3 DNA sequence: TGCAGCGTTTTGACAGGGTCCTACGAGCAGTACTTC. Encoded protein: CSVLTGSYEQYF.

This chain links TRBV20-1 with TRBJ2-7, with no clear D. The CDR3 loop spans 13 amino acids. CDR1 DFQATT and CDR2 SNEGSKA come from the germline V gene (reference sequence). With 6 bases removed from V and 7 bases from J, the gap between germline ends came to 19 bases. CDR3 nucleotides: TGCAGTGCCCATTTGGCTGGCCTGAGAGAGCAGTACTTC. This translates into CSAHLAGLREQYF.

CDR3 protein: CASSDERGSYNEQFF. The CDR3 bases are TGTGCCAGCAGCGATGAACGGGGCTCCTACAATGAGCAGTTCTTC. V and J are TRBV7-3 and TRBJ2-1; maybe TRBD2 (5 bases). There are 15 residues in the CDR3. The germline CDR1 and CDR2 sequences are SGHTA and FQGTGA. The V end lost 5 bases, the J end lost 0 bases, and 11 bases lay between the germline ends.

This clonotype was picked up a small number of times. CDR3 sequence: CSALTGDQPQHF. CDR3 in DNA: TGCAGTGCTTTGACAGGGGACCAGCCCCAGCATTTT. The chain is built from TRBV20-1 and TRBJ1-5; TRBD1 aligns across 8 bases. V lost 5 bases and J lost 7; bases outside the gene matches: 4. Per the germline V gene, CDR1 is DFQATT and CDR2 is SNEGSKA (reference sequence). This CDR3 region has 12 residues.